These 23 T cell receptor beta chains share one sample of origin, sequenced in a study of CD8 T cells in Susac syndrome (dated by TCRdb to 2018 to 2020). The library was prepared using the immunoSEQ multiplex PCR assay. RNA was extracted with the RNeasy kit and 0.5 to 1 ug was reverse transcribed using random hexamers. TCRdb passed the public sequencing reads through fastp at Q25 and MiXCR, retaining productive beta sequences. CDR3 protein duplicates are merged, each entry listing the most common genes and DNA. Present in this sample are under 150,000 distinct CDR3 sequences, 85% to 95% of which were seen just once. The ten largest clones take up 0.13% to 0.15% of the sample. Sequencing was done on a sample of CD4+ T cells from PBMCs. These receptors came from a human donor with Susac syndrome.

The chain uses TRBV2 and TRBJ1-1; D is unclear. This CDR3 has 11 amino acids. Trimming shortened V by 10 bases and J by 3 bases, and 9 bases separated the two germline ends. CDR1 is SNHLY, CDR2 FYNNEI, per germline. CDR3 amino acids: CATRTDTEAFF. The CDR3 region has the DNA TGTGCCACCCGGACGGACACTGAAGCTTTCTTT.

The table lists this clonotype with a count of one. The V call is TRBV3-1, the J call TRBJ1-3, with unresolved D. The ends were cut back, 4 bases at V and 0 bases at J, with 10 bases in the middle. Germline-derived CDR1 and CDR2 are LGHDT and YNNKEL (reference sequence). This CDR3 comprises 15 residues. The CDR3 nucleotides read TGTGCCAGCAGCCCGGGAAGGCTCTCTGGAAACACCATATATTTT. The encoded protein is CASSPGRLSGNTIYF.

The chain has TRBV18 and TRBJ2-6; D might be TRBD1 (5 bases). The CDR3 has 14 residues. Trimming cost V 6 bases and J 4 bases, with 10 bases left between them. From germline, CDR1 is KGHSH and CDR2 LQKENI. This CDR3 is CASSQGLGANVLTF. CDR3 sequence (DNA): TGTGCCAGCTCCCAGGGCCTCGGGGCCAACGTCCTGACTTTC.

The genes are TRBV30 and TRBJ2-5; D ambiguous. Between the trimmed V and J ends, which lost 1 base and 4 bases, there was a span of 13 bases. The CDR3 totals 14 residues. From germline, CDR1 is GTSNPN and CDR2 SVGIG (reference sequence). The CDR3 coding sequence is TGTGCCTGGAGTGATTCGAGGTCGAGAGAGACCCAGTACTTC. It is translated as CAWSDSRSRETQYF.

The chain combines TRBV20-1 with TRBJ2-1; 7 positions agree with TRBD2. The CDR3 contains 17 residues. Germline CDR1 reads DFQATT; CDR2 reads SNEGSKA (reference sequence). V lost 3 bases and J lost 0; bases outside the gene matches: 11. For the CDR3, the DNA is TGCAGTGCTAGGGATCGGGGGGACCCGAGCTCCTACAATGAGCAGTTCTTC. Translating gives CSARDRGDPSSYNEQFF.

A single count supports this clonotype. The DNA of the CDR3 is TGTGCCAGCAGCTTCTCCCAGGGCTATGGCTACACCTTC. As protein: CASSFSQGYGYTF. This chain uses TRBV7-3 with TRBJ1-2, with TRBD1 as a possible D gene (5 bases). This CDR3 is 13 amino acids long. Trimming cost V 3 bases and J 4 bases, with 9 bases left between them. CDR1 and CDR2 (germline): SGHTA, FQGTGA. Supplemented by reference TRBV7-3 and TRBJ1-2, the full variable domain reads GAGVSQTPSNKVTEKGKYVELRCDPISGHTALYWYRQSLGQGPEFLIYFQGTGAADDSGLPNDRFFAVRPEGSVSTLKIQRTERGDSAVYLCASSFSQGYGYTFGSGTRLTVV.

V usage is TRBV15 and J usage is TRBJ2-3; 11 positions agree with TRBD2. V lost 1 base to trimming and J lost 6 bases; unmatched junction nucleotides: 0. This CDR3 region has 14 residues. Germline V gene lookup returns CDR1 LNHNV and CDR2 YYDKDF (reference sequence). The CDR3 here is CATSRGTSGDTQYF. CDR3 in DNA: TGTGCCACCAGCAGAGGGACTAGCGGGGATACGCAGTATTTT.

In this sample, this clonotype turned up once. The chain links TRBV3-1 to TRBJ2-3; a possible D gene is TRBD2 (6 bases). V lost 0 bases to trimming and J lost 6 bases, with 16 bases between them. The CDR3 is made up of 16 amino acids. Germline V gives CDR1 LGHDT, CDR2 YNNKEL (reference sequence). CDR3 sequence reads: CASSQDPIGRPDTQYF. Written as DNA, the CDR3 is TGTGCCAGCAGCCAAGATCCGATCGGGAGACCCGATACGCAGTATTTT.

The CDR3 DNA sequence: TGTGCCAGCAGCTTACAGGACAGGGATTCACCCCTCCACTTT. The encoded protein is CASSLQDRDSPLHF. This chain connects TRBV7-3 to TRBJ1-6; 8 nucleotides match TRBD1. This CDR3 is built from 14 residues. Per the germline V gene, CDR1 is SGHTA and CDR2 is FQGTGA. Germline trimming cut 2 bases from V and 8 bases from J; bases unmatched to any gene: 2.

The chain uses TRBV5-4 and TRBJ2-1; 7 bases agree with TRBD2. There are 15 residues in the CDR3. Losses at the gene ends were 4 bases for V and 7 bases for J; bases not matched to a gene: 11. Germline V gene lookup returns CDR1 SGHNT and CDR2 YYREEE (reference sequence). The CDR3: CASSLGGSSLNEQFF. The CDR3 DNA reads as TGTGCCAGCAGCCTCGGGGGGAGTAGCCTTAATGAGCAGTTCTTC.

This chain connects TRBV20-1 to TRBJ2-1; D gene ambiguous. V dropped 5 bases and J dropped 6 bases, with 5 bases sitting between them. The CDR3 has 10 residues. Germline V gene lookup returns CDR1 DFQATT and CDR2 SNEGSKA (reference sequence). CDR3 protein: CSASSNEQFF. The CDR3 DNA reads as TGCAGTGCTTCAAGCAATGAGCAGTTCTTC.

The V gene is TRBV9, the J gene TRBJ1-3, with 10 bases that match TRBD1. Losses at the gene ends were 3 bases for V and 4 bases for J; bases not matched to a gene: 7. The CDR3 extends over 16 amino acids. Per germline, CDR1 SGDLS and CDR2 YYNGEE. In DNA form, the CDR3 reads TGTGCCAGCAGCGAGGGGGACAGGGGAGGGGGAAACACCATATATTTT. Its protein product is CASSEGDRGGGNTIYF.

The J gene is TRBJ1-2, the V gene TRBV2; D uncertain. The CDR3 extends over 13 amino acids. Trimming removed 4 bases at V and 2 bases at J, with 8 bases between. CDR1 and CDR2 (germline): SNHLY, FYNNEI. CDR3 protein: CASSVQENYGYTF. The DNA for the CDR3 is TGTGCCAGCAGTGTTCAGGAGAACTATGGCTACACCTTC.

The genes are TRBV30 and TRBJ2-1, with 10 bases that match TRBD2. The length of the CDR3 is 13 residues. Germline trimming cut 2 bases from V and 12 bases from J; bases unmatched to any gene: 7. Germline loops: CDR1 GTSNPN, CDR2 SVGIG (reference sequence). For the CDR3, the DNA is TGTGCCTGGAGTAGTACTAGCGGGATGGTGCAGTTCTTC. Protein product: CAWSSTSGMVQFF.

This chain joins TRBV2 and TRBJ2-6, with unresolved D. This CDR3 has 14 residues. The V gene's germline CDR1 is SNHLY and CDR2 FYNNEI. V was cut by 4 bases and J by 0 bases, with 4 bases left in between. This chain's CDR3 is CASSVYSGANVLTF. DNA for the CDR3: TGTGCCAGCAGTGTTTACTCTGGGGCCAACGTCCTGACTTTC.

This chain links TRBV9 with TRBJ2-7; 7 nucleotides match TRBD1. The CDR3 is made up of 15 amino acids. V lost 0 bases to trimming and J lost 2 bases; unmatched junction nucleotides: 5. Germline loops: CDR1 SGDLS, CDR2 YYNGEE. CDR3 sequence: CASSVGGQRTYEQYF. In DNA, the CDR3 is TGTGCCAGCAGCGTAGGGGGACAGCGAACCTACGAGCAGTACTTC.

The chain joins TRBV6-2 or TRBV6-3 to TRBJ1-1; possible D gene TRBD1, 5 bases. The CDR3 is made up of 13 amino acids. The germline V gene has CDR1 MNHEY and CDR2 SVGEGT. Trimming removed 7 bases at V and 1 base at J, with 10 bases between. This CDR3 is CASMGDGNTEAFF. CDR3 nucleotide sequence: TGTGCCAGCATGGGGGATGGGAACACTGAAGCTTTCTTT.

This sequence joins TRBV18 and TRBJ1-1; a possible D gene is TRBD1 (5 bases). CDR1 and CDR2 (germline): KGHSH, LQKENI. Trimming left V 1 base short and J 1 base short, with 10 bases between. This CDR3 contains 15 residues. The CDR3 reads CASSPQRGANTEAFF. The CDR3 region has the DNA TGTGCCAGCTCACCACAAAGAGGGGCGAACACTGAAGCTTTCTTT. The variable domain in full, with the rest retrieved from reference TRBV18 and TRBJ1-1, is NAGVMQNPRHLVRRRGQEARLRCSPMKGHSHVYWYRQLPEEGLKFMVYLQKENIIDESGMPKERFSAEFPKEGPSILRIQQVVRGDSAAYFCASSPQRGANTEAFFGQGTRLTVV.

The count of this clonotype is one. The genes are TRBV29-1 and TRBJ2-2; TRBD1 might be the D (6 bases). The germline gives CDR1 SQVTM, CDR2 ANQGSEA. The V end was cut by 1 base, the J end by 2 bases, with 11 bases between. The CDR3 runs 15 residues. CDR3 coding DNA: TGCAGCGTTGAAGGCGCCAGGGGTAACACCGGGGAGCTGTTTTTT. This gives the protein CSVEGARGNTGELFF.

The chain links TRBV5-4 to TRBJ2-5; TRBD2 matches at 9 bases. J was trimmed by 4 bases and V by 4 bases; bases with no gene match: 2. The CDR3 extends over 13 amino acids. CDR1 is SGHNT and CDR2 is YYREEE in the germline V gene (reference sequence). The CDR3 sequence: CASSLSGRETQYF. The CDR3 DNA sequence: TGTGCCAGCAGCCTTAGCGGGAGAGAGACCCAGTACTTC.

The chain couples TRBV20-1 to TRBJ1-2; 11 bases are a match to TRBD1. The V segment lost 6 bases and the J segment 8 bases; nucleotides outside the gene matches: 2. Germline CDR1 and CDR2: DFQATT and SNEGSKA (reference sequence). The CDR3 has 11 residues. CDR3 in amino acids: CSAGQGAGYTF. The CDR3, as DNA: TGCAGTGCCGGACAGGGGGCAGGCTACACCTTC.

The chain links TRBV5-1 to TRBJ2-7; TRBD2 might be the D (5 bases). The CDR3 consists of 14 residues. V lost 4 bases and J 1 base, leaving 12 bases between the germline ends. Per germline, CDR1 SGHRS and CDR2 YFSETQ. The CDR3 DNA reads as TGCGCCAGCAGCCCGCGGCCGGGGTCCTACGAGCAGTACTTC. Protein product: CASSPRPGSYEQYF.

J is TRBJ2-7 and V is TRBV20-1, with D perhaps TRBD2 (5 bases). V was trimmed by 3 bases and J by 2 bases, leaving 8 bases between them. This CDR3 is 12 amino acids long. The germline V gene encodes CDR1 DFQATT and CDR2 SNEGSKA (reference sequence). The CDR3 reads CSASGGPYEQYF. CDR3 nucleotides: TGCAGTGCTAGTGGAGGACCCTACGAGCAGTACTTC.